A few counts support the clone carrying this T cell receptor beta chain. The data are from a study of blood T cell repertoires in COVID-19. Study overall: Collection of acute and convalescent COVID-19 samples took place in the United States, Italy and Spain.

The method was immunoSEQ multiplex PCR; TCRdb's version includes in-frame clones alone and lacks a portion of them. The sample records 61,000 or so clones, approximately 79% being singletons. V lost 2 bases and J 8 bases, leaving 7 bases between the germline ends. Germline V lookup: CDR1 SGHNT, CDR2 YYREEE (reference sequence). The CDR3 extends over 12 amino acids. The chain combines TRBV5-4 with TRBJ2-2; no clear D gene. Sequenced input: peripheral blood. This receptor was taken from a woman in her 70s with acute or convalescent COVID-19. The CDR3 loop is CASSFDTGELFF. As DNA, the CDR3 is TGTGCCAGCAGCTTCGATACAGGGGAGCTGTTTTTT.